This T cell receptor beta chain is drawn from a study of beta chain features in type 1 diabetes. Expressed TCRB transcripts were sequenced after all isolated RNA was converted to cDNA. Generated by immunoSEQ multiplex PCR, the TCRdb table keeps only in-frame clones and is missing some. This table has 300,000 or so clones, roughly 8% appearing once. In germline, CDR1 is MNHNY, CDR2 SVGAGI (reference sequence). Trimming cost V 6 bases and J 8 bases, with 10 bases left between them. There are 12 residues in the CDR3. The sequence was collected from a woman aged 18-29 years in good health. The chain links TRBV6-6 to TRBJ2-2, with D perhaps TRBD1 (5 bases). Sequencing was performed on central memory CD4+ T cells from blood. The DNA for the CDR3 is TGTGCCAGCAGCCCCCACAGGGGGGAGCTGTTTTTT. This encodes CASSPHRGELFF.